This passage covers 20 T cell receptor beta chains from one sample sequenced in a study of relationships among human T cell subsets. CD4+ cells were positively selected first, then anti-CD25 beads isolated CD4+CD25+ regulatory T cells. The T cell receptor alpha and beta CDR3 regions were amplified from mRNA by semiquantitative ARM-PCR. ARM-PCR used tagged nested gene-specific primers, then communal superprimers for exponential amplification. One entry per CDR3 protein results from TCRdb running MiXCR on the multiplex PCR reads. The sample yields under 15,000 distinct CDR3 sequences, around 60% seen once. Source material: Tregs sorted from blood. The receptors stem from a man aged 35 to 55 in good health.

This clonotype was recorded a few times. The rearrangement uses TRBV6-1 and TRBJ1-5; D call uncertain. V lost 2 bases, J lost 3 bases, and 5 bases lay in between. Germline CDR1 MNHNS, CDR2 SASEGT. CDR3 length: 13 residues. CDR3: CASSEPTNQPQHF. CDR3 bases: TGTGCCAGCAGTGAACCGACCAATCAGCCCCAGCATTTT.

The chain is built from TRBV12-3 or TRBV12-4 and TRBJ2-1, with 16 bases matching TRBD2. CDR3 size: 15 residues. V was clipped by 3 bases and J by 7 bases; unmatched bases: 0. CDR3 nucleotide sequence: TGTGCCAGCAGTTTGGGACTAGCGGGAGGGAATGAGCAGTTCTTC. It encodes CASSLGLAGGNEQFF.

This clonotype was counted between two and nine times. This chain joins TRBV6-5 and TRBJ1-2; D is ambiguous. Trimming took off 7 bases at V and 8 bases at J, with 14 bases between the two ends. The CDR3 sequence is 12 residues long. CDR1 and CDR2 from the germline V gene are MNHEY and SVGAGI. DNA of the CDR3: TGTGCCAGCACCAATGGTTTGTCGGGCTACACCTTC. This encodes CASTNGLSGYTF.

The sample holds a few counts of this clonotype. The chain joins TRBV6-2 or TRBV6-3 to TRBJ2-3; possible D gene TRBD2, 6 bases. Per the germline V gene, CDR1 is MNHEY and CDR2 is SVGEGT. The CDR3 totals 16 residues. V shed 5 bases and J shed 4 bases, with 19 bases lying between them. The CDR3 spells CASSDRKRTIADTQYF. DNA of the CDR3: TGTGCCAGCAGTGACCGAAAAAGGACTATCGCAGATACGCAGTATTTT.

In its sample, this clonotype was seen a few times. The chain uses TRBV12-3 or TRBV12-4 and TRBJ1-1, with 7 bases aligning to TRBD1. The CDR3 loop spans 15 amino acids. Trimming at V came to 6 bases and at J to 1 base, leaving 8 bases not matched to a gene. CDR3 protein: CASRPHRGWNTEAFF. CDR3 DNA sequence: TGTGCCAGCAGGCCACACAGGGGATGGAACACTGAAGCTTTCTTT.

This clonotype has just one count. The genes are TRBV12-3 or TRBV12-4 and TRBJ1-6; perhaps TRBD1 as D (6 bases). The CDR3 is 13 amino acids. Trimming took 6 bases from V and 6 from J, leaving 9 bases between them. In DNA form, the CDR3 reads TGTGCCAGCAGAAAGGACAGTAATTCACCCCTCCACTTT. This sequence encodes CASRKDSNSPLHF.

This sequence joins TRBV18 and TRBJ2-7; 15 bases fit TRBD2. Germline loops: CDR1 KGHSH, CDR2 LQKENI. CDR3 length: 18 amino acids. V trimming: 0 bases; J trimming: 0 bases; junction bases outside the gene matches: 3. CDR3: CASSPPGLAGGYSYEQYF. The CDR3 DNA follows: TGTGCCAGCTCACCACCGGGACTAGCGGGAGGTTACTCCTACGAGCAGTACTTC.

This chain connects TRBV7-8 to TRBJ2-1; 13 nucleotides agree with TRBD2. This CDR3 has 17 amino acids. The ends lost 5 bases at V and 7 bases at J; junction bases unmatched: 11. Germline V gives CDR1 SGHVS, CDR2 FQNEAQ. The CDR3: CASSARLGLAGYNEQFF. The CDR3 DNA follows: TGTGCCAGCAGCGCGAGACTGGGACTAGCGGGGTATAATGAGCAGTTCTTC.

This clonotype showed up just a few times. The gene calls are TRBV29-1 and TRBJ2-7, with D possibly TRBD2 on 6 matching bases. This CDR3 comprises 12 residues. The V gene's germline CDR1 is SQVTM and CDR2 ANQGSEA. V lost 4 bases to trimming and J lost 6 bases, with 13 bases between them. CDR3 nucleotide sequence: TGCAGCGTTGGGGTTCGGGGAGGCGAGCAGTACTTC. Its translation is CSVGVRGGEQYF.

The V and J genes are TRBV5-4 and TRBJ2-7, with D possibly TRBD2 on 6 matching bases. Trimming pared 2 bases from V and 6 bases from J, leaving 12 bases between. In germline, CDR1 is SGHNT, CDR2 YYREEE (reference sequence). The CDR3 covers 13 residues. The CDR3 DNA follows: TGTGCCAGCAGCTTAGGGCTAGCGATCGAGCAGTACTTC. Translation gives CASSLGLAIEQYF.

The sample holds one count of this clonotype. The chain carries TRBV30 and TRBJ2-3; the D gene is possibly TRBD2 (5 bases). The CDR3 covers 15 residues. Trimming removed 3 bases at V and 0 bases at J, with 13 bases between. Germline loops: CDR1 GTSNPN, CDR2 SVGIG (reference sequence). DNA of the CDR3: TGTGCCTGGAGAAAGGTTCCGGGGAGCACAGATACGCAGTATTTT. Translated, it gives CAWRKVPGSTDTQYF.

This chain joins TRBV20-1 and TRBJ1-1; TRBD1 is a possible D gene (5 bases). Trimming stripped 1 base from V and 0 bases from J, with 15 bases between. The CDR3 sequence is 16 residues long. The V gene's germline CDR1 is DFQATT and CDR2 SNEGSKA (reference sequence). This CDR3 is CSARAADSLMNTEAFF. DNA of the CDR3: TGCAGTGCTAGAGCCGCCGACAGCCTCATGAACACTGAAGCTTTCTTT.

The sample holds one count of this clonotype. The CDR3 coding sequence is TGTGCCAGCAGCTTCCCAGGGGGACCAAGCTACACCTTC. Translated, it gives CASSFPGGPSYTF. This chain joins TRBV7-9 and TRBJ1-2, with 7 bases that match TRBD1. V gave up 3 bases and J gave up 9 bases; unmatched junction bases: 7. Germline values: CDR1 SEHNR, CDR2 FQNEAQ (reference sequence). This CDR3 spans 13 amino acids. Full variable domain (missing parts from reference TRBV7-9 and TRBJ1-2): DTGVSQNPRHKITKRGQNVTFRCDPISEHNRLYWYRQTLGQGPEFLTYFQNEAQLEKSRLLSDRFSAERPKGSFSTLEIQRTEQGDSAMYLCASSFPGGPSYTFGSGTRLTVV.

The V and J genes are TRBV20-1 and TRBJ1-1; no clear D gene. The CDR3 is made up of 13 amino acids. Trimming cost V 6 bases and J 3 bases, with 14 bases left between them. Germline V gene data show CDR1 as DFQATT and CDR2 as SNEGSKA (reference sequence). CDR3 amino acids: CSASRFRDTEAFF. The CDR3 DNA follows: TGCAGTGCCAGTCGTTTTCGGGACACTGAAGCTTTCTTT.

This chain joins TRBV4-2 and TRBJ2-3; 11 bases line up with TRBD2. Trimming removed 0 bases from V and 2 bases from J; junction bases left unmatched: 7. This CDR3 comprises 18 residues. Germline V lookup: CDR1 LGHNA, CDR2 YNFKEQ. The DNA for the CDR3 is TGTGCCAGCAGCCAAGATCAGCTAGCGGGGGGTTTCACAGATACGCAGTATTTT. This gives the protein CASSQDQLAGGFTDTQYF.

The chain has TRBV28 and TRBJ2-7; 12 bases line up with TRBD2. Germline V gene sequence: CDR1 MDHEN, CDR2 SYDVKM. J lost 12 bases, V lost 4 bases, and 7 bases had no gene match. The CDR3 loop spans 13 amino acids. This CDR3 reads CASSSGLAGPGYF. The CDR3 coding sequence is TGTGCCAGCAGTTCCGGACTAGCGGGGCCCGGGTACTTC.

The CDR3 sequence is CASSLWRGRDYNEQFF. The DNA of the CDR3 is TGTGCCAGCAGTTTATGGCGCGGGAGGGACTACAATGAGCAGTTCTTC. The chain has TRBV27 and TRBJ2-1; 9 positions match TRBD2. Germline V CDR1 and CDR2: MNHEY, SMNVEV (reference sequence). This CDR3 is 16 amino acids long. V was clipped by 1 base and J by 3 bases; unmatched bases: 4.

The rearrangement uses TRBV9 and TRBJ2-1; TRBD2 aligns across 11 bases. This CDR3 comprises 19 residues. Trimming cost V 0 bases and J 0 bases; bases outside gene matches: 8. Germline V gene sequence: CDR1 SGDLS, CDR2 YYNGEE. CDR3 in amino acids: CASSVVGGTSGSSYNEQFF. CDR3 sequence (DNA): TGTGCCAGCAGCGTAGTCGGCGGGACTAGCGGAAGCTCCTACAATGAGCAGTTCTTC.

A word on this clonotype: The junction does not match germline at one end; this may be a read error. The chain links TRBV7-8 to TRBJ2-6; maybe TRBD1 (5 bases). The CDR3 is 18 residues long. CDR1 and CDR2 from the germline V gene are SGHVS and FQNEAQ. CDR3 coding DNA: TGTGCCAGCAGCTTAGGGACACGAATCGTTTCTGGGGCCAACGTCCTGATTTTC. This sequence encodes CASSLGTRIVSGANVLIF.

J is TRBJ2-7 and V is TRBV20-1; no definite D call. V lost 0 bases and J 7 bases, leaving 16 bases between the germline ends. There are 14 residues in the CDR3. Germline V gene lookup returns CDR1 DFQATT and CDR2 SNEGSKA (reference sequence). The CDR3 DNA follows: TGCAGTGCTAGAGATAGCCGTCAGTCCCTTGAGCAGTACTTC. Translation gives CSARDSRQSLEQYF.